This TCR beta chain was captured by sequencing in a study of OX40 agonist ivuxolimab in advanced cancers. The CDR3 runs 14 residues. CDR1 is SNHLY, CDR2 FYNNEI, per germline. V lost 1 base, J lost 8 bases, and 12 bases lay in between. Repertoires were generated with immunoSEQ multiplex PCR, while TCRdb's copy carries only in-frame clones and drops some. Altogether about 73,000 clones are present, 86% being singletons, with the ten largest covering 0.55% to 0.7%. The rearrangement links TRBV2 to TRBJ1-3, with D tentatively TRBD1 (5 bases). This sequence originates from an adult with an advanced solid tumor such as melanoma, head and neck, liver or kidney cancer. The specimen comprised CD4+ or CD8+ T cells sorted from blood, sampled in a trial of the OX40 agonist ivuxolimab. CDR3 region: CASSEGAGMHTIYF. The CDR3 DNA follows: TGTGCCAGCAGTGAAGGGGCAGGGATGCACACCATATATTTT.